These T cell receptor beta chains were read from a single sample in a study of blood T cells in healthy people across ages. MiXCR was run by TCRdb on the 5' RACE reads, yielding one entry per CDR3 protein. The sample shows around 1,800,000 distinct CDR3 sequences, 35% to 50% of them seen only once. Sequencing used blood. Receptors originate from a human donor in good health. CDR3s include the opening cysteine and the closing phenylalanine or tryptophan. The D gene is left open where the match is weak. A row's size may be missing; if present it is once, few, many or a size class.

D	size	V	J	DNA	CDR3
-	few	TRBV28	TRBJ1-4	TGTGCCAGCAGGGGGGGAACTAATGAAAAACTGTTTTTT	CASRGGTNEKLFF
-	few	TRBV29-1	TRBJ2-3	TGCAGCGTTGAGAAGTCCGGGCTTCCCACAGATACGCAGTATTTT	CSVEKSGLPTDTQYF
TRBD1	-	TRBV5-1	TRBJ1-6	TGCGCCAGCAGCTTGATGGGGGACAGGGGAGGCACTTCACCCCTCCACTTT	CASSLMGDRGGTSPLHF
-	-	TRBV24-1	TRBJ1-1	TGTGCCACCAGCGATTTCGGGACGGGAGAAGCTTTCTTT	CATSDFGTGEAFF
-	-	TRBV25-1	TRBJ2-3	TGTGCCAGTAAAGGCGATCTAGATACGCAGTATTTT	CASKGDLDTQYF
-	few	TRBV3-1	TRBJ2-1	TGTGCCAGCAGCGGCAATGGGGGTTTTAGACGGCAGTTCTTC	CASSGNGGFRRQFF
TRBD1	-	TRBV27	TRBJ2-7	TGTGCCAGCAGTCAATCGGGACAGGCTTACGAGCAGTACTTC	CASSQSGQAYEQYF
-	few	TRBV28	TRBJ2-1	TGTGCCAGCAAAGCCCTTACCGGAACGTACAATGAGCAGTTCTTC	CASKALTGTYNEQFF
-	few	TRBV4-1	TRBJ2-5	TGCGCCAGCAGCCAAGATCGGCAGGTCCAAGAGACCCAGTACTTC	CASSQDRQVQETQYF
-	few	TRBV4-2	TRBJ2-7	TGTGCCAGCAGCCAAGCCAGGGATGGTCGGAACGAGCAGTACTTC	CASSQARDGRNEQYF
-	-	TRBV19	TRBJ2-1	TGTGCCAGTACCGCAGAGGTCGGGGTGAGCTACAATGAGCAGTTCTTC	CASTAEVGVSYNEQFF
-	few	TRBV6-1	TRBJ1-2	TGTGCCAGCAGTGAAGCTGCCATGGACTATGGCTACACCTTC	CASSEAAMDYGYTF
TRBD1	-	TRBV7-2	TRBJ1-1	TGTGCCAGCAGCTTGGGACAGTCTGCCGAAGCTTTCTTT	CASSLGQSAEAFF
TRBD2	-	TRBV24-1	TRBJ2-3	TGTGCCACCAGTGCTAGCGGTCATGTGTTCGGTGGAGATACGCAGTATTTT	CATSASGHVFGGDTQYF
TRBD1	-	TRBV24-1	TRBJ2-7	TGTGCCACCAGTGGGTGGGACAGGGACTCCGAGCAGTACTTC	CATSGWDRDSEQYF
-	few	TRBV7-9	TRBJ2-1	TGTGCCAGCAGCTCACCCACCCGCTCCTACAATGAGCAGTTCTTC	CASSSPTRSYNEQFF
TRBD1	-	TRBV5-1	TRBJ1-6	TGCGCCAGCAGCTTTGAAATCGCCGGGACAGGGAATTCACCCCTCCACTTT	CASSFEIAGTGNSPLHF
TRBD2	-	TRBV14	TRBJ2-4	TGTGCCAGCAGCCAAGGCGGGGGGCGGGACATTCAGTACTTC	CASSQGGGRDIQYF
TRBD1	-	TRBV29-1	TRBJ1-2	TGCAGCCACAGGACAGGGGGCGGTGACTACACCTTC	CSHRTGGGDYTF
-	once	TRBV10-3	TRBJ2-3	TGTGCCATCACTCGGGACATCGGGCCCACAGATACGCAGTATTTT	CAITRDIGPTDTQYF
-	-	TRBV6-5	TRBJ2-5	TGTGCCACTACCCCTCCGGGACCCCTCCAGGAGACCCAGTACTTC	CATTPPGPLQETQYF
-	-	TRBV7-2	TRBJ1-1	TGTGCCAGCAGCCGGGACGGGTCCTACACTGACGCTTTCTTT	CASSRDGSYTDAFF
-	few	TRBV5-1	TRBJ2-3	TGCGCCAGCAGCTTGGCCATTGGCACCATGAGCACAGATACGCAGTATTTT	CASSLAIGTMSTDTQYF
TRBD2	-	TRBV6-1	TRBJ2-3	TGTGCCAGCAGTGAAGCGCTTGGCGGGGGGGCTGATACGCAGTATTTT	CASSEALGGGADTQYF
-	few	TRBV13	TRBJ2-7	TGTGCCAGCAGCCTCAGGGTTCCCTCCTACGAGCAGTACTTC	CASSLRVPSYEQYF
-	-	TRBV25-1	TRBJ2-5	TGTGCCAGCAGTGGCCGGAAGACGGCACAAGAGACCCAGTACTTC	CASSGRKTAQETQYF
-	-	TRBV6-2/TRBV6-3	TRBJ2-6	TGTGCCAGCAGGAAGGGTCCTCGGAGGGCTGGGGCCAACGTCCTGACTTTC	CASRKGPRRAGANVLTF
TRBD1	-	TRBV9	TRBJ1-6	TGTGCCAGCAGCGTATCTCCGGGACAGGGAGGGGCCCTCCACTTT	CASSVSPGQGGALHF
-	-	TRBV20-1	TRBJ2-7	TGCAGCGCTAGACCTGGGGGGTATTACGAGCAGTACTTC	CSARPGGYYEQYF
-	few	TRBV29-1	TRBJ2-5	TGCAGCGTCGAGGGCCACCAAGAGACCCAGTACTTC	CSVEGHQETQYF
-	many	TRBV4-1	TRBJ1-2	TGCGCCAGCAGCCATGAAGAGCGGGGGCTGGGTGGCTACACCTTC	CASSHEERGLGGYTF
-	once	TRBV9	TRBJ2-1	TGTGCCAGCAGCCCCCAGTGGGGGGTGTACAATGAGCAGTTCTTC	CASSPQWGVYNEQFF
-	-	TRBV7-8	TRBJ2-7	TGTGCCAGCGGCCCCCGGGGATACTACGAGCAGTACTTC	CASGPRGYYEQYF
TRBD1	-	TRBV7-2	TRBJ1-4	TGTGCCAGCAGAGACAGGGGGCTGAACGAAAAACTGTTTTTT	CASRDRGLNEKLFF
-	-	TRBV5-1	TRBJ1-1	TGCGCCAGCAGCTTTGGGCGTCGAGGCCCCTTAACTACTGAAGCTTTCTTT	CASSFGRRGPLTTEAFF
-	few	TRBV6-2/TRBV6-3	TRBJ2-1	TGTGCCACCCGGTTGAGCTCCTACAATGAGCAGTTCTTC	CATRLSSYNEQFF
-	-	TRBV12-3/TRBV12-4	TRBJ1-1	TGTGCCAGCAGTTTCGGGACCTTTGCAGCTTTCTTT	CASSFGTFAAFF
-	once	TRBV20-1	TRBJ2-3	TGCAGTGCTAGAGATTCGACAGCTAGCACAGATACGCAGTATTTT	CSARDSTASTDTQYF
-	-	TRBV4-1	TRBJ1-2	TGCGCCAGCAGCCAAGATCCCGGGGGGTACTATGGCTACACCTTC	CASSQDPGGYYGYTF
-	-	TRBV20-1	TRBJ2-1	TGCGGTGTGGGGGGTGTGAACAATGAGCAGTTCTTC	CGVGGVNNEQFF
-	-	TRBV7-9	TRBJ1-1	TGTGCCAGCAGCAAGGGGAGTGAAGCTTTCTTT	CASSKGSEAFF
-	-	TRBV6-5	TRBJ2-1	TGTGCCAGCAGTTTAACAGCCTTCTCCTACAATGAGCAGTTCTTC	CASSLTAFSYNEQFF
-	-	TRBV13	TRBJ1-1	TGTGCCAGCAGCTTACAAGACCGCGGCACTGAAGCTTTCTTT	CASSLQDRGTEAFF
-	-	TRBV5-1	TRBJ2-2	TGCGCCAGCAGCTCGGACCCCGGGATCGCCGGGGAGCTGTTTTTT	CASSSDPGIAGELFF
TRBD2	-	TRBV10-3	TRBJ2-7	TGTGCCATCAGGGCTAGCGGGGGCCTCCACGAGCAGTACTTC	CAIRASGGLHEQYF
TRBD2	few	TRBV2	TRBJ2-3	TGTGCCAGCAGTGATAGCGGGGGGACCGAGAATACGCAGTATTTT	CASSDSGGTENTQYF
-	few	TRBV30	TRBJ1-4	TGTGCCTGGACTTTCGGAGAAAAACTGTTTTTT	CAWTFGEKLFF